This entry describes one TCR beta chain. Its antigen is as yet unknown. These data come from a study of shared clonotypes between healthy human individuals. On the study more broadly: Used for every donor were three CD4 naive, three CD4 memory, two CD8 naive and one CD8 memory plate.

Healthy HIV-negative adults with no recent acute infections or vaccinations were recruited as donors. Study-wide findings and caveats: In contrast to clonotypes shared by all four donors, non-shared clonotypes had lower generation probabilities.

The germline V gene has CDR1 MDHEN and CDR2 SYDVKM. This CDR3 spans 12 amino acids. V lost 7 bases and J lost 9; bases outside the gene matches: 7. Running of the assay took place at deep level. The method was immunoSEQ multiplex PCR; TCRdb's version includes in-frame clones alone and lacks a portion of them. The repertoire holds more than 2 million clones, with around 95% as singletons. The clonotype was recovered from a young man in good health. The chain recombines TRBV28 with TRBJ2-5; 8 nucleotides agree with TRBD1. The sample was naive CD4+ T cells sorted from blood. Subset reported: CD45RA+ positively selected. CDR3 sequence (DNA): TGTGCCAGCACCACCCCAGGGGGCCCCCAGTACTTC. Translated, it gives CASTTPGGPQYF.